This TCR beta chain was obtained from a study of blood T cell repertoires in COVID-19. Study-wide background: Both acute and convalescent COVID-19 samples were obtained from the United States, Italy and Spain. Nucleic acid was either cDNA or gDNA, and it came from T cells, B-cell-depleted T cells, or PBMCs.

The CDR3 contains 15 residues. Germline trimming cut 6 bases from V and 3 bases from J; bases unmatched to any gene: 8. The germline V gene has CDR1 MNHEY and CDR2 SVGAGI. The table came from immunoSEQ multiplex PCR; TCRdb's copy has only in-frame clones and leaves some out. The table lists approximately 320,000 clones, 87% of them singletons. Participants came from roughly 25 US areas, aged about 18 to 95 years. In Cohort 3, a recovered donor had either two negative PCRs, clearance, or symptom resolution. The chain links TRBV6-5 to TRBJ2-1; 7 nucleotides line up with TRBD1. Source material: PBMCs or T cells enriched from blood (not recorded which). The TCR comes from a woman aged 18 to 35 who had recovered from COVID-19. The CDR3 is CASRAGTESYNEQFF. As DNA, the CDR3 is TGTGCCAGCAGGGCCGGGACAGAGAGCTACAATGAGCAGTTCTTC.